The TCR beta chain described here comes from a study of CD8 T cells in ankylosing spondylitis (dated by TCRdb to 2016 to 2017). In the study overall: The study profiled T cell receptor beta repertoires in healthy donors and ankylosing spondylitis patients to find disease-linked TCR variants. The full study cohort was made up of approximately 24 ankylosing spondylitis patients and about a hundred healthy donors. Peripheral blood was sampled, and synovial fluid was additionally collected from ankylosing spondylitis patients. What the research found in general, with its limitations: The disease-linked clones had a CD8+ phenotype and were found at relatively low frequencies in peripheral blood. Significant enrichment of the disease-linked clones was reported in matched synovial fluid samples from ankylosing spondylitis patients. Blood from ankylosing spondylitis patients appeared to be characterized by a TCR beta motif composed of under ten highly homologous amino acid variants. Some TCR beta motif variants had previously been reported in synovial fluid and blood of reactive arthritis patients, which suggested common disease-initiation mechanisms.

Sequencing was carried out with an Illumina HiSeq 2500. Quantitative 5'-RACE with molecular barcodes was the method used to prepare the TCR beta libraries. The published analysis was carried out like this. Disease-linked TCR variants were identified with a new computational method built on a probabilistic model of VDJ rearrangement. TCRdb redid the processing of the public reads, applying fastp at Q25 and MiXCR, and retained in-frame beta chains. Every entry covers one CDR3 protein and lists the most common genes and DNA from its rows. These V and J calls derive from TCRdb rather than the authors' analysis. The sample data list 250,000 or so distinct CDR3 sequences, and 24% of these were observed just once. The ten top clones hold over 0.55% of the sample. Reading from cysteine to phenylalanine, the CDR3 counts 14 amino acids. This entry keeps only the CDR3 DNA: 42 bases, framed from base 1. Trimmed from V: 4 bases; trimmed from J: 6 bases; junction bases lacking a gene match: 7. The CDR1 and CDR2 encoded by the germline V gene are LGHNA and YNFKEQ.

This clonotype was seen at least ten times. There is no known antigen for this receptor. The record has no base qualities; no much larger clone is one base away. Sequenced material: blood, either unsorted or a sorted T cell fraction (not recorded which). This receptor was taken from a male donor with ankylosing spondylitis or in good health (not recorded which). The chain is assembled from TRBV4-2 and TRBJ1-2; TRBD1 aligns with 8 central bases. The DNA sequence is as follows: TGTGCCAGCAGCCGGACAGGGTCTGGCGATGGCTACACCTTC. The resulting protein is CASSRTGSGDGYTF.